The 31 T cell receptor beta chains presented below share a single source sample, sequenced in a study of CD8 T cells in ankylosing spondylitis. Whole-study findings and limits: Blood from ankylosing spondylitis patients appeared to carry a characteristic roughly 8-variant TCR beta motif.

From the 5' RACE reads, TCRdb called clonotypes with MiXCR, one entry per CDR3 protein. The table records some 700,000 distinct CDR3 sequences, 19% of them present only once. No cognate antigen is known for these TCRs. Sequencing was carried out using blood, either unsorted or a sorted T cell fraction (not recorded which). The origin of the receptors is a male donor with ankylosing spondylitis.

The chain combines TRBV5-1 with TRBJ2-5, with 8 bases matching TRBD2. Per the germline V gene, CDR1 is SGHRS and CDR2 is YFSETQ. Trimming cost V 8 bases and J 4 bases; bases outside gene matches: 13. CDR3 length: 15 residues. The DNA of the CDR3 is TGCGCCAGGTCACACACCTGCGGGAGGCCAGAGACCCAGTACTTC. Its translation: CARSHTCGRPETQYF.

This clonotype appeared a few times. The rearrangement joins TRBV4-2 to TRBJ2-3, with D perhaps given as TRBD1 or TRBD2 (6 bases each). The germline gives CDR1 LGHNA, CDR2 YNFKEQ. The CDR3 has 15 residues. The V and J ends lost 0 bases and 4 bases respectively, with 11 bases between them. The CDR3 here is CASSQDLGGPDTQYF. DNA of the CDR3: TGTGCCAGCAGCCAAGATTTGGGGGGCCCAGATACGCAGTATTTT.

This clonotype has just a few counts. This chain uses TRBV6-2 or TRBV6-3 with TRBJ1-1; TRBD1 agrees at 7 bases. The ends lost 7 bases at V and 1 base at J; junction bases unmatched: 9. CDR3 length equals 15 residues. CDR1 MNHEY and CDR2 SVGEGT come from the germline V gene. The CDR3 loop reads CASTVSGTANTEAFF. CDR3 DNA sequence: TGTGCCAGCACAGTGTCCGGGACAGCGAACACTGAAGCTTTCTTT.

This clonotype was observed a single time. The gene calls are TRBV25-1 and TRBJ1-2; 8 bases map to TRBD1. Germline V lookup: CDR1 MGHDK, CDR2 SYGVNS. The CDR3 extends over 13 amino acids. J lost 8 bases, V lost 2 bases, and 4 bases had no gene match. CDR3 nucleotide sequence: TGTGCCAGCAGTGAAGACAGGGGAAGAGGCTACACCTTC. This sequence encodes CASSEDRGRGYTF.

The chain has TRBV5-1 and TRBJ2-3; TRBD2 might be the D (6 bases). The CDR3 has 14 amino acids. Trimming removed 7 bases from V and 0 bases from J, with 12 bases in between. Germline V gene lookup returns CDR1 SGHRS and CDR2 YFSETQ. Written as DNA, the CDR3 is TGCGCCAGCTCAAAGACTAGTAGCACAGATACGCAGTATTTT. This codes for CASSKTSSTDTQYF.

This clonotype was seen only a few times. The chain employs TRBV18 and TRBJ1-4, with D possibly matching TRBD1 (5 bases). Trimming took 0 bases from V and 8 from J, leaving 16 bases between them. Per the germline V gene, CDR1 is KGHSH and CDR2 is LQKENI. The CDR3 is 16 residues long. CDR3 loop: CASSPPDSPMGEKLFF. DNA of the CDR3: TGTGCCAGCTCACCACCTGACAGCCCGATGGGCGAAAAACTGTTTTTT.

This clonotype was detected only a few times. The chain carries TRBV7-9 and TRBJ2-3; D gene unclear. The CDR3 is 15 residues long. V lost 3 bases to trimming and J lost 0 bases, with 10 bases between them. The germline V gene encodes CDR1 SEHNR and CDR2 FQNEAQ (reference sequence). CDR3 DNA: TGTGCCAGCAGCTTCGACGGATTTAGCACAGATACGCAGTATTTT. This encodes CASSFDGFSTDTQYF.

V gene TRBV5-6 combines with J gene TRBJ1-4; unclear D gene. This CDR3 has 17 amino acids. Germline CDR1 SGHDT, CDR2 YYEEEE. V lost 0 bases, J lost 3 bases, and 15 bases lay in between. CDR3 sequence: CASSLDLQGRPNEKLFF. CDR3 sequence (DNA): TGTGCCAGCAGCTTGGATCTCCAAGGACGGCCTAATGAAAAACTGTTTTTT.

This clonotype was observed a handful of times. V and J are TRBV5-1 and TRBJ1-2; 7 bases match TRBD1. CDR1 and CDR2 (germline): SGHRS, YFSETQ. The CDR3 contains 11 residues. After removal of 4 bases from V and 12 bases from J, the junction contained 6 bases not matched to a gene. CDR3 nucleotides: TGCGCCAGCAGCACCGGGACAGCACACACCTTC. It specifies CASSTGTAHTF.

The V gene is TRBV5-1, the J gene TRBJ2-5, with 12 positions matching TRBD1. Germline CDR1 SGHRS, CDR2 YFSETQ. The CDR3 sequence is 16 residues long. V gave up 1 base and J gave up 4 bases; unmatched junction bases: 5. For the CDR3, the DNA is TGCGCCAGCAGCTTGCAAGGGACAGGGGGCGGAGAGACCCAGTACTTC. Translation gives CASSLQGTGGGETQYF.

The rearrangement uses TRBV10-3 and TRBJ2-1; no firm D call. CDR3 size: 13 residues. V was clipped by 0 bases and J by 6 bases, with 6 bases between them. CDR1 is ENHRY, CDR2 SYGVKD, per germline. The DNA of the CDR3 is TGTGCCATCAGTGAGTCGCCTGGCAATGAGCAGTTCTTC. Translation gives CAISESPGNEQFF.

This clonotype showed up many times. The rearrangement links TRBV7-8 to TRBJ1-1, with D uncertain. This CDR3 spans 17 amino acids. Germline CDR1 reads SGHVS; CDR2 reads FQNEAQ. With 3 bases removed from V and 10 bases from J, the gap between germline ends came to 27 bases. The CDR3 DNA sequence: TGTGCCAGCAGCTTGGGCTTTAGGACGTTCGTAAGGCAAGGAGCTTTCTTT. It codes for CASSLGFRTFVRQGAFF.

This rearrangement joins TRBV18 to TRBJ2-1; D is possibly TRBD1 (6 bases). The CDR3 is 14 residues long. The V end was cut by 6 bases, the J end by 0 bases, with 9 bases between. Germline CDR1 KGHSH, CDR2 LQKENI. The CDR3 sequence: CASSADSSYNEQFF. DNA for the CDR3: TGTGCCAGCTCCGCGGACAGCTCCTACAATGAGCAGTTCTTC.

This chain connects TRBV10-3 to TRBJ2-1; 11 bases line up with TRBD1. CDR3 size: 15 residues. Germline V CDR1 and CDR2: ENHRY, SYGVKD. The V and J ends lost 4 bases and 7 bases, in that order; junction bases with no gene match: 6. This chain's CDR3 is CAISGAGTGGNEQFF. The CDR3 DNA follows: TGTGCCATCAGTGGGGCCGGGACAGGGGGGAATGAGCAGTTCTTC.

The genes are TRBV20-1 and TRBJ2-7; tentatively, D is TRBD1 (5 bases). CDR1 DFQATT and CDR2 SNEGSKA come from the germline V gene (reference sequence). The CDR3 loop spans 13 amino acids. V lost 0 bases and J 4 bases, leaving 10 bases between the germline ends. CDR3: CSARDPAGYEQYF. CDR3 bases: TGCAGTGCTAGAGATCCCGCAGGGTACGAGCAGTACTTC.

This chain uses TRBV12-3 or TRBV12-4 with TRBJ1-2; 7 nucleotides align to TRBD1. V lost 4 bases and J lost 3; bases outside the gene matches: 8. The length of the CDR3 is 15 residues. The CDR3 protein is CASSSSGTVHYGYTF. The CDR3 DNA reads as TGTGCCAGCAGTTCCTCCGGGACAGTACACTATGGCTACACCTTC.

In this sample, this clonotype turned up once. The rearrangement links TRBV20-1 to TRBJ2-5, with a tentative D call TRBD2 (5 bases). The CDR3 spans 14 residues. The germline gives CDR1 DFQATT, CDR2 SNEGSKA (reference sequence). Trimming removed 3 bases at V and 5 bases at J, with 16 bases between. The CDR3 loop is CSASIQLVGETQYF. The CDR3 region has the DNA TGCAGTGCTAGCATCCAACTAGTCGGGGAGACCCAGTACTTC.

The V and J genes are TRBV20-1 and TRBJ1-1; D gene ambiguous. This CDR3 has 15 residues. Germline V gene sequence: CDR1 DFQATT, CDR2 SNEGSKA (reference sequence). Deletions cut 0 bases from V and 12 bases from J, with 23 bases between. The CDR3 coding sequence is TGCAGTGCTAGAGACGCAGAACAGCTACCGGAGAGAACTTTCTTT. This translates into CSARDAEQLPERTFF.

V is TRBV28 and J is TRBJ1-5; D perhaps matches TRBD1 (5 bases). Germline CDR1 reads MDHEN; CDR2 reads SYDVKM. This CDR3 region has 15 residues. V lost 5 bases and J 6 bases, leaving 17 bases between the germline ends. The CDR3 nucleotides are TGTGCCAGCAGTCCATACCCGGGGGGAGGTCAGCCCCAGCATTTT. This translates into CASSPYPGGGQPQHF.

J is TRBJ2-6 and V is TRBV19; D not resolved. Germline loops: CDR1 LNHDA, CDR2 SQIVND (reference sequence). The CDR3 sequence is 12 residues long. Trimming removed 11 bases from V and 1 base from J, with 6 bases in between. CDR3 sequence (DNA): TGTGCCGGCAGTTCTGGGGCCAACGTCCTGACTTTC. Translating it yields CAGSSGANVLTF.

The chain employs TRBV30 and TRBJ2-5, with a possible D match to TRBD2 (6 bases). The germline gives CDR1 GTSNPN, CDR2 SVGIG (reference sequence). The V end lost 0 bases, the J end lost 2 bases, and 13 bases lay between the germline ends. The CDR3 runs 15 residues. CDR3 protein: CAWSVYAGQQETQYF. In DNA, the CDR3 is TGTGCCTGGAGTGTGTACGCGGGGCAACAAGAGACCCAGTACTTC.

A few counts support this clonotype. Here the CDR3 reads CASSFRQTGPTNTEAFF. CDR3 coding DNA: TGCGCCAGCAGCTTTAGGCAAACAGGGCCGACAAACACTGAAGCTTTCTTT. The chain carries TRBV5-1 and TRBJ1-1; D is possibly TRBD1 (6 bases). The CDR3 covers 17 residues. Trimming shortened V by 2 bases and J by 2 bases, and 19 bases separated the two germline ends. CDR1 is SGHRS, CDR2 YFSETQ, per germline.

This clonotype was recorded a few times. The genes are TRBV20-1 and TRBJ2-5; TRBD2 matches 8 bases. This CDR3 has 15 amino acids. Germline trimming cut 1 base from V and 1 base from J; bases unmatched to any gene: 5. Per germline, CDR1 DFQATT and CDR2 SNEGSKA (reference sequence). Here the CDR3 DNA reads TGCAGTGCTAGAGGACTAGCGAATCGCCAAGAGACCCAGTACTTC. It translates to CSARGLANRQETQYF.

This clonotype was seen many times. The V gene is TRBV20-1, the J gene TRBJ1-1; TRBD1 matches at 11 bases. CDR3 size: 16 residues. CDR1 and CDR2 (germline): DFQATT, SNEGSKA (reference sequence). J gave up 0 bases and V 6 bases, and 9 bases lay outside the gene matches. In DNA form, the CDR3 reads TGCAGTGCCTCCGGACAGGGGGCTTGGGTGAACACTGAAGCTTTCTTT. Translating it yields CSASGQGAWVNTEAFF.

This rearrangement joins TRBV5-1 to TRBJ1-2; weak D call: TRBD1 (6 bases). The CDR3 spans 18 residues. Germline loops: CDR1 SGHRS, CDR2 YFSETQ. V lost 5 bases and J 0 bases, leaving 23 bases between the germline ends. The CDR3 sequence: CASSGGLGQLGANYGYTF. The CDR3 DNA is TGCGCCAGCAGTGGGGGCCTCGGCCAGTTAGGAGCTAACTATGGCTACACCTTC.

This clonotype was seen only a few times. This sequence joins TRBV18 and TRBJ1-1; D gene ambiguous. In germline, CDR1 is KGHSH, CDR2 LQKENI. Deletions cut 3 bases from V and 7 bases from J, with 6 bases between. The length of the CDR3 is 11 residues. CDR3 in amino acids: CASSPDGEAFF. The CDR3 nucleotides read TGTGCCAGCTCACCGGACGGTGAAGCTTTCTTT.

This clonotype occurred a few times. The V call is TRBV12-3 or TRBV12-4, the J call TRBJ2-2; no firm D call. V was pared by 1 base and J by 0 bases, with 9 bases between. The CDR3 is 16 amino acids. The CDR3 bases are TGTGCCAGCAGTTTAGGCCGGTATACGAACACCGGGGAGCTGTTTTTT. It is translated as CASSLGRYTNTGELFF.

This clonotype has only a few counts. This sequence joins TRBV28 and TRBJ2-7; TRBD2 matches 8 bases. This CDR3 has 13 residues. CDR1 is MDHEN and CDR2 is SYDVKM in the germline V gene. The V and J ends lost 8 bases and 2 bases, in that order; junction bases with no gene match: 5. CDR3 coding DNA: TGTGCCAGCGTCAGCGGGAGCACCTACGAGCAGTACTTC. It codes for CASVSGSTYEQYF.

This rearrangement joins TRBV6-5 to TRBJ2-5; D ambiguous. Germline CDR1 and CDR2: MNHEY and SVGAGI. V shed 0 bases and J shed 5 bases, with 16 bases lying between them. This CDR3 comprises 16 residues. CDR3 bases: TGTGCCAGCAGTTACTCTGGCGGCACCTCAACGGAGACCCAGTACTTC. Protein: CASSYSGGTSTETQYF.

Many counts were recorded for this clonotype. The CDR3 nucleotides are TGCAGTGCTAGCGGGGGTCAGGGCAGGAAGAATCAGCCCCAGCATTTT. Translating it yields CSASGGQGRKNQPQHF. The genes are TRBV20-1 and TRBJ1-5; perhaps TRBD1 as D (5 bases). Trimming pared 3 bases from V and 4 bases from J, leaving 19 bases between. This CDR3 contains 16 residues. Germline values: CDR1 DFQATT, CDR2 SNEGSKA (reference sequence).

The V call is TRBV7-9, the J call TRBJ2-7; no clear D gene. The CDR3 is made up of 14 amino acids. Trimming removed 4 bases at V and 7 bases at J, with 17 bases between. Germline lookup yields CDR1 SEHNR and CDR2 FQNEAQ (reference sequence). CDR3 in amino acids: CASSSYTLSEEQYF. CDR3 in DNA: TGTGCCAGCAGCTCCTATACCCTAAGCGAGGAGCAGTACTTC. Based on the CDR3 plus reference TRBV7-9 and TRBJ2-7, the full variable domain is DTGVSQNPRHKITKRGQNVTFRCDPISEHNRLYWYRQTLGQGPEFLTYFQNEAQLEKSRLLSDRFSAERPKGSFSTLEIQRTEQGDSAMYLCASSSYTLSEEQYFGPGTRLTVT.